This T cell receptor beta chain stems from a study of Graves' ophthalmopathy and Graves' hyperthyroidism. Study background: Stable hyperthyroidism was defined by absence of ophthalmopathy within 18 months of follow-up.

The authors amplified TCR beta CDR3 regions from RNA transcripts. The authors performed first-round RT-PCR with HTBI primers and then a second-round multiplex PCR. TCRdb re-analysed the multiplex PCR reads in MiXCR, keeping a single row per CDR3 protein. The sample holds a few hundred thousand distinct CDR3 sequences; about 35% are singletons and the top ten take around 4.6%. Hyperthyroidism patients, all newly diagnosed, had under 2 months' duration and ages of 18 to 65. In its sample, this clonotype was seen many times. The antigen is unknown. Deletions cut 1 base from V and 2 bases from J, with 12 bases between. CDR1 and CDR2 from the germline V gene are SGHRS and YFSETQ. The CDR3 runs 16 residues. Overall study findings and caveats: Clonotypes were expanded in thyroid at above 0.001 frequency, and most also appeared in blood. The model's ophthalmopathy progression predictions had more than 55% sensitivity and less than 85% specificity.

The chain has TRBV5-1 and TRBJ2-2; D gene uncertain. The TCR comes from an adult man with Graves' hyperthyroidism. Sequenced input: peripheral blood or thyroid tissue (not recorded which). The CDR3: CASSLMAGDNTGELFF. The DNA for the CDR3 is TGCGCCAGCAGCTTGATGGCTGGGGATAACACCGGGGAGCTGTTTTTT.